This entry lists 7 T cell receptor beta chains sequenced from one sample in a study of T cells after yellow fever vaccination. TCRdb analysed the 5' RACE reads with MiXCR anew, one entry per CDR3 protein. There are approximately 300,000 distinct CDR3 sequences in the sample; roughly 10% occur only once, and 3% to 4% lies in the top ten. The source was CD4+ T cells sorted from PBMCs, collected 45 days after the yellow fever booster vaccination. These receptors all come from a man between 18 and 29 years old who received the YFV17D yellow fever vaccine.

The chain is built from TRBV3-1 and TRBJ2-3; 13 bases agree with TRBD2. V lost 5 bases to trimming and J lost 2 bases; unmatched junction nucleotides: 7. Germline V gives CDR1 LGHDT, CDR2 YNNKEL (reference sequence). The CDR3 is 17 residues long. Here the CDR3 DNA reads TGTGCCAGCAGCACCCGACTAGCGGGGGGACACACAGATACGCAGTATTTT. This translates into CASSTRLAGGHTDTQYF.

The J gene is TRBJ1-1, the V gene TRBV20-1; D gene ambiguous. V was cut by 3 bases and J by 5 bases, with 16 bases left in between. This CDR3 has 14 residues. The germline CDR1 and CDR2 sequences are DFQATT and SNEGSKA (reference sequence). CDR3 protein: CSASWQVGWTEAFF. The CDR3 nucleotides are TGCAGTGCTAGTTGGCAGGTAGGATGGACTGAAGCTTTCTTT.

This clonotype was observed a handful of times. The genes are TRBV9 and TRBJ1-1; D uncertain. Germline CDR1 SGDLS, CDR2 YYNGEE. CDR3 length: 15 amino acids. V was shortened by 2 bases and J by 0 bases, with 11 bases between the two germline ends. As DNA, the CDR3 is TGTGCCAGCAGCGTCTTAGACGGATTGAACACTGAAGCTTTCTTT. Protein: CASSVLDGLNTEAFF.

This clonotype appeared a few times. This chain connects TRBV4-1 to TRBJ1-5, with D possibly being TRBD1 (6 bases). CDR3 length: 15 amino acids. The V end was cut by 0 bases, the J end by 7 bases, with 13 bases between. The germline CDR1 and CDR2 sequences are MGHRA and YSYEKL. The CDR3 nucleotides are TGCGCCAGCAGCCAAGATCGGGCAGGGGCCCAGCCCCAGCATTTT. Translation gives CASSQDRAGAQPQHF.

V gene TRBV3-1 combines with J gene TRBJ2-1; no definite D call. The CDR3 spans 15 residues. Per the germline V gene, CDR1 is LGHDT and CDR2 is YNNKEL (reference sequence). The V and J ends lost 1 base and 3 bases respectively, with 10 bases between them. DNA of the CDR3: TGTGCCAGCAGCCAAGGGCTGAGGTTCTACAATGAGCAGTTCTTC. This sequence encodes CASSQGLRFYNEQFF.

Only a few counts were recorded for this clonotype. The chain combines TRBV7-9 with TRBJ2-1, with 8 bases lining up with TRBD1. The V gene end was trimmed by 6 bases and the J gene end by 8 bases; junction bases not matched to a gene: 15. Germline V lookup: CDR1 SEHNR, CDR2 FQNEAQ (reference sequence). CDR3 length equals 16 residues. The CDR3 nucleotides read TGTGCCAGCAGATCACGTCCGGGACAGGCTGCCGATGAGCAGTTCTTC. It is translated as CASRSRPGQAADEQFF.

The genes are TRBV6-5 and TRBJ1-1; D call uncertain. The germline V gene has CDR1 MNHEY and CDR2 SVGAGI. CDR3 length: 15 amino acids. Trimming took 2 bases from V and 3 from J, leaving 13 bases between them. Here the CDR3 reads CASSYSVLGDTEAFF. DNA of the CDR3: TGTGCCAGCAGTTACAGTGTTCTGGGAGACACTGAAGCTTTCTTT.